One sample yielded the 20 T cell receptor beta chains listed below, sequenced in a study of shared clonotypes between healthy human individuals. The repertoire was sequenced with immunoSEQ multiplex PCR; TCRdb's copy has only in-frame clones and lacks some. The sample lists some 2 million clones; less than 95% were seen once. Naive-designated CD8 cells lacked CD45RO, were positively enriched for CCR7, and omitted terminally differentiated effector memory CD45RA+ cells. Sequencing was done on a sample of naive CD8+ T cells sorted from blood. Source of these receptors: a man aged 18 to 30 in good health.

Only a few counts were recorded for this clone. The same CDR3 also results from other DNA sequences found in this sample. This CDR3 is CAWSVGGETEAFF. CDR3 nucleotide sequence: TGTGCCTGGAGTGTCGGGGGGGAGACTGAAGCTTTCTTT. The rearrangement joins TRBV30 to TRBJ1-1, with D perhaps TRBD1 (5 bases). The V and J ends lost 0 bases and 5 bases respectively, with 10 bases between them. CDR1 and CDR2 from the germline V gene are GTSNPN and SVGIG (reference sequence). This CDR3 has 13 amino acids.

As regards this clone: One end of the junction fails to match germline, which may point to a read error. CDR3 nucleotides: TGTGCCAGCAGTTACGGGACTAGCAGAGGCAATGAGCAGCTCTTC. This sequence encodes CASSYGTSRGNEQLF. The chain recombines TRBV6-6 with TRBJ2-1, with 9 bases fitting TRBD2. Per germline, CDR1 MNHNY and CDR2 SVGAGI (reference sequence). CDR3 size: 15 residues.

The V and J genes are TRBV5-5 and TRBJ1-1; D call uncertain. The CDR3 sequence is 16 residues long. Germline V gene sequence: CDR1 SGHKS, CDR2 YYEKEE (reference sequence). V gave up 0 bases and J gave up 0 bases, with 12 bases separating them. CDR3 loop: CASSLDGWGMNTEAFF. DNA for the CDR3: TGTGCCAGCAGCTTGGATGGTTGGGGAATGAACACTGAAGCTTTCTTT.

DNA for the CDR3: TGTGCCAGCAGTGAAGATCCGGATGTACCCTCCCCTGGGGCCAACGTCCTGACTTTC. Translated, it gives CASSEDPDVPSPGANVLTF. J is TRBJ2-6 and V is TRBV2; no clear D gene. This CDR3 is 19 amino acids long. Trimming removed 1 base from V and 2 bases from J, with 18 bases in between. Germline V lookup: CDR1 SNHLY, CDR2 FYNNEI.

Only one count was recorded for this clone. The rearrangement links TRBV25-1 to TRBJ1-2; TRBD1 is a possible D gene (5 bases). Per germline, CDR1 MGHDK and CDR2 SYGVNS. The CDR3 extends over 16 amino acids. V was cut by 8 bases and J by 0 bases, with 19 bases left in between. The CDR3 coding sequence is TGTGCCAGCGCCCCGACAGACTTCCTTTCTAACTATGGCTACACCTTC. This gives the protein CASAPTDFLSNYGYTF.

V gene TRBV2 combines with J gene TRBJ2-1, with TRBD2 matching 8 bases. CDR1 is SNHLY, CDR2 FYNNEI, per germline. J was trimmed by 6 bases and V by 3 bases; bases with no gene match: 7. The CDR3 totals 15 residues. Here the CDR3 DNA reads TGTGCCAGCAGTGATCCGGGAGGGCCAGGCAATGAGCAGTTCTTC. Its protein product is CASSDPGGPGNEQFF.

The chain links TRBV9 to TRBJ2-7; tentative D call: TRBD2 (5 bases). The length of the CDR3 is 15 residues. The germline CDR1 and CDR2 sequences are SGDLS and YYNGEE. V dropped 2 bases and J dropped 0 bases, with 12 bases sitting between them. CDR3 sequence: CASSVAAANSYEQYF. CDR3 DNA sequence: TGTGCCAGCAGCGTGGCAGCGGCTAACTCCTACGAGCAGTACTTC.

V usage is TRBV6-5 and J usage is TRBJ1-1, with D uncertain. Trimming shortened V by 2 bases and J by 4 bases, and 14 bases separated the two germline ends. Germline CDR1 MNHEY, CDR2 SVGAGI. CDR3 length: 15 residues. The CDR3 reads CASSYGSPRGTEAFF. DNA for the CDR3: TGTGCCAGCAGTTACGGCAGCCCACGGGGCACTGAAGCTTTCTTT.

As regards this clone: The sample has other DNA sequences that encode this CDR3 too. J is TRBJ2-2 and V is TRBV7-9, with D unresolved. Germline V gives CDR1 SEHNR, CDR2 FQNEAQ (reference sequence). The germline V and J ends were trimmed by 4 bases and 8 bases, with 8 bases remaining between them. The CDR3 totals 12 residues. As DNA, the CDR3 is TGTGCCAGCAGCTCAGTCACGGGGGAGCTGTTTTTT. Protein: CASSSVTGELFF.

The gene calls are TRBV28 and TRBJ1-5; 9 nucleotides match TRBD1. CDR1 and CDR2 from the germline V gene are MDHEN and SYDVKM. V gave up 6 bases and J gave up 2 bases; unmatched junction bases: 5. The CDR3 runs to 15 residues. CDR3: CASRGTGTGNQPQHF. The CDR3 DNA follows: TGTGCCAGCAGGGGGACAGGGACGGGCAATCAGCCCCAGCATTTT. Combining the CDR3 with reference TRBV28 and TRBJ1-5 gives the whole variable domain DVKVTQSSRYLVKRTGEKVFLECVQDMDHENMFWYRQDPGLGLRLIYFSYDVKMKEKGDIPEGYSVSREKKERFSLILESASTNQTSMYLCASRGTGTGNQPQHFGDGTRLSIL.

The chain joins TRBV11-2 to TRBJ2-5; D is undetermined. Trimming left V 1 base short and J 4 bases short, with 10 bases between. Germline assignment: CDR1 SGHAT and CDR2 FQNNGV. The CDR3 sequence is 14 residues long. The CDR3 DNA is TGTGCCAGCAGCTTAGTTTGGGAAGGAGAGACCCAGTACTTC. Translated: CASSLVWEGETQYF.

This clone has a handful of counts. Other DNA sequences of this sample code for an identical CDR3. The CDR3 nucleotides are TGTGCCAGCAGTGACGGCAATCAGCCCCAGCATTTT. This sequence encodes CASSDGNQPQHF. The V call is TRBV2, the J call TRBJ1-5; no reliable D call. The CDR3 is 12 residues long. From germline, CDR1 is SNHLY and CDR2 FYNNEI. Trimming stripped 3 bases from V and 2 bases from J, with 2 bases between.

The gene calls are TRBV5-4 and TRBJ2-3; 10 bases map to TRBD2. Germline CDR1 SGHNT, CDR2 YYREEE (reference sequence). V trimming: 1 base; J trimming: 4 bases; junction bases outside the gene matches: 3. There are 15 residues in the CDR3. The DNA of the CDR3 is TGTGCCAGCAGCTTGCTAGCGGGAGCCCCAGATACGCAGTATTTT. This sequence encodes CASSLLAGAPDTQYF. The full variable domain, completed using reference TRBV5-4 and TRBJ2-3, is ETGVTQSPTHLIKTRGQQVTLRCSSQSGHNTVSWYQQALGQGPQFIFQYYREEENGRGNFPPRFSGLQFPNYSSELNVNALELDDSALYLCASSLLAGAPDTQYFGPGTRLTVL.

J is TRBJ2-7 and V is TRBV23-1; tentatively, D is TRBD1 or TRBD2 (5 bases each). TRBV23-1 carries the ORF label, with uncertain function. The CDR3 length is 13 residues. V was clipped by 0 bases and J by 3 bases, with 6 bases between them. The DNA for the CDR3 is TGCGCCAGCAGTCAATCGAGGGGCTACGAGCAGTACTTC. It translates to CASSQSRGYEQYF.

V gene TRBV4-1 combines with J gene TRBJ1-1; D ambiguous. This CDR3 is built from 14 residues. The germline gives CDR1 MGHRA, CDR2 YSYEKL. The ends were cut back, 0 bases at V and 1 base at J, with 6 bases in the middle. Here the CDR3 reads CASSQEAGNTEAFF. The CDR3 DNA sequence: TGCGCCAGCAGCCAAGAAGCAGGGAACACTGAAGCTTTCTTT.

Notes on this clone: Other DNA sequences of this sample code for an identical CDR3. The gene calls are TRBV6-5 and TRBJ1-2; D is ambiguous. Trimming pared 0 bases from V and 4 bases from J, leaving 9 bases between. The CDR3 extends over 14 amino acids. Germline V gene lookup returns CDR1 MNHEY and CDR2 SVGAGI. CDR3 coding DNA: TGTGCCAGCAGTTACTCCCCAGGAAGCTATGGCTACACCTTC. Encoded protein: CASSYSPGSYGYTF.

The V call is TRBV4-1, the J call TRBJ2-2; D is uncertain. Between the trimmed V and J ends, which lost 4 bases and 6 bases, there was a span of 9 bases. The CDR3 spans 13 residues. The germline CDR1 and CDR2 sequences are MGHRA and YSYEKL. DNA for the CDR3: TGCGCCAGCAGCCTCGGATCTCCCGGGGAGCTGTTTTTT. Its protein is CASSLGSPGELFF.

V and J are TRBV15 and TRBJ1-4; TRBD1 matches 8 bases. The J segment lost 1 base and the V segment lost 3 bases, leaving 10 bases of the junction unmatched. The CDR3 covers 18 residues. Germline assignment: CDR1 LNHNV and CDR2 YYDKDF (reference sequence). The CDR3 loop reads CATSSIRQGAGTNEKLFF. In DNA form, the CDR3 reads TGTGCCACCAGCAGCATCCGCCAGGGGGCGGGAACTAATGAAAAACTGTTTTTT.

V is TRBV5-6 and J is TRBJ1-1, with D maybe TRBD1 (5 bases). Trimming took 3 bases from V and 0 from J, leaving 9 bases between them. CDR1 is SGHDT, CDR2 YYEEEE, per germline. This CDR3 spans 14 amino acids. CDR3 in amino acids: CASSWWGVNTEAFF. DNA for the CDR3: TGTGCCAGCAGCTGGTGGGGGGTGAACACTGAAGCTTTCTTT.

The rearrangement links TRBV4-3 to TRBJ2-7; TRBD2 is a possible D gene (6 bases). The V end lost 0 bases, the J end lost 1 base, and 10 bases lay between the germline ends. The germline V gene encodes CDR1 LGHNA and CDR2 YSLEER. The CDR3 length is 15 residues. The CDR3 nucleotides read TGCGCCAGCAGCCAAGAGGGGACTCGGTCCTACGAGCAGTACTTC. Protein sequence: CASSQEGTRSYEQYF.